This is a list of T cell receptor beta chains from one sample in a study of T cells after yellow fever vaccination. MiXCR was run by TCRdb on the 5' RACE reads, yielding one entry per CDR3 protein. Among 500,000 to 650,000 distinct CDR3 sequences listed, about 14% were seen once. The sample in question was PBMCs, obtained on the day of the yellow fever booster vaccination. The source of these receptors is a man aged 30 to 45 who received the YFV17D yellow fever vaccine. Each CDR3 is given with its conserved first and last residue. A D gene is named only where the DNA matches it firmly. The size entry is marked missing in some rows and otherwise reads once, few, many or a size class.

v_call	d_call	j_call	clone_size	cdr3_nt	cdr3_aa
TRBV5-1	NA	TRBJ2-6	few	TGCGCCAGCAGCTTGGGGTTCGCCTCTGGGGCCAACGTCCTGACTTTC	CASSLGFASGANVLTF
TRBV7-6	TRBD2	TRBJ2-2	few	TGTGCCAGCAGCTTAGGCCCGGGGGGGACGGCCGGGGAGCTGTTTTTT	CASSLGPGGTAGELFF
TRBV7-9	NA	TRBJ2-1	many	TGTGCCAGCAGCTTCCGGATTGAAAGTGATGAGCAGTTCTTC	CASSFRIESDEQFF
TRBV12-3/TRBV12-4	TRBD1	TRBJ2-7	NA	TGTGCCAGCAGCCCGGGGGACAGGGTCTACGAGCAGTACTTC	CASSPGDRVYEQYF
TRBV27	NA	TRBJ1-2	NA	TGTGCCAGCAGTCCCACCACAGGGAACTGGGATGGCTACACCTTC	CASSPTTGNWDGYTF
TRBV5-1	NA	TRBJ2-6	NA	TGCGCCAGCAGTTTGACGCACTCTGGGGCCAACGTCCTGACTTTC	CASSLTHSGANVLTF
TRBV20-1	NA	TRBJ2-3	few	TGCAGTGCTAATCCGACAATGTGGCGCACAGATACGCAGTATTTT	CSANPTMWRTDTQYF
TRBV5-1	NA	TRBJ2-1	NA	TGCGCCAGCAGCCCCTCGGATTCCCACAATGAGCAGTTCTTC	CASSPSDSHNEQFF
TRBV11-2	NA	TRBJ2-1	NA	TGTGCCAGCAGCTTGTATCTGGGAAATGAGCAGTTCTTC	CASSLYLGNEQFF
TRBV12-3/TRBV12-4	NA	TRBJ1-5	few	TGTGCCAGCAGCCCGTCGATCCCAGCTCAGCCCCAGCATTTT	CASSPSIPAQPQHF
TRBV7-2	NA	TRBJ2-7	NA	TGTGCCAGCAGCCGCCCAACGACCTACGAGCAGTACTTC	CASSRPTTYEQYF
TRBV12-3/TRBV12-4	NA	TRBJ2-1	few	TGTGCCAGCACCAAACAAATCTACAATGAGCAGTTCTTC	CASTKQIYNEQFF
TRBV28	TRBD1	TRBJ2-5	once	TGTGCCAGCAGCCGTCACAGGGGTAAAGAGACCCAGTACTTC	CASSRHRGKETQYF
TRBV9	NA	TRBJ2-1	NA	TGTGCCAGCAGCTCGAACAGTGCCTACAATGAGCAGTTCTTC	CASSSNSAYNEQFF
TRBV5-4	TRBD1	TRBJ1-5	NA	TGTGCCAGCAGCTTGTCACAGGGGGACCCCACTAATCAGCCCCAGCATTTT	CASSLSQGDPTNQPQHF
TRBV7-9	NA	TRBJ2-3	many	TGTGCCAGCAGCCCCCGGGGGCCAGATACGCAGTATTTT	CASSPRGPDTQYF
TRBV20-1	TRBD2	TRBJ2-3	NA	TGCAGTGCTAGGTCACTAGCGGGAGTAGATACGCAGTATTTT	CSARSLAGVDTQYF
TRBV9	NA	TRBJ1-2	few	TGTGCCAGCAGCCCCTCTGGGCAGTCCCATGGCTACACCTTC	CASSPSGQSHGYTF
TRBV9	TRBD1	TRBJ2-1	few	TGTGCCAGCAGCGTAGACTCCCTCCGGGGACAGGGCATCAATGAGCAGTTCTTC	CASSVDSLRGQGINEQFF
TRBV20-1	NA	TRBJ2-3	few	TGCAGTGCTAGGTCAGGCCCAGATACGCAGTATTTT	CSARSGPDTQYF
TRBV12-3/TRBV12-4	NA	TRBJ2-4	NA	TGTGCCAGCCCTATCGCCGAGGGGCTCTTGAGGACCAAAAACATTCAGTACTTC	CASPIAEGLLRTKNIQYF
TRBV5-1	NA	TRBJ2-3	NA	TGCGCCAGCAGCTTGGCCAGCAGAAATACGCAGTATTTT	CASSLASRNTQYF
TRBV1	NA	TRBJ2-3	NA	TGCACCAGCAGCCAAGAAGACTTGGAAGATACGCAGTATTTT	CTSSQEDLEDTQYF
TRBV5-4	NA	TRBJ2-5	few	TGTGCCAGCAGCTCCCCGCCGGCTCAAGAGACCCAGTACTTC	CASSSPPAQETQYF
TRBV12-3/TRBV12-4	TRBD1	TRBJ1-2	few	TGTGCCAGCACCTTGTCCGGGACAGGGTATGGCTACACCTTC	CASTLSGTGYGYTF
TRBV14	TRBD1	TRBJ2-7	few	TGTGCCAGCAGCAGGGGACAGGGGGCAGTCTCCTACGAGCAGTACTTC	CASSRGQGAVSYEQYF
TRBV12-3/TRBV12-4	NA	TRBJ2-7	few	TGTGCCAGCAGTCCGGGACCCCGCGCCTACGAGCAGTACTTC	CASSPGPRAYEQYF
TRBV14	NA	TRBJ2-1	few	TGTGCCAGCAGCCAATTGGCTAATGAGCAGTTCTTC	CASSQLANEQFF
TRBV24-1	TRBD2	TRBJ2-1	many	TGTGCCACCAGTGATTCGGGAGCGGGAGGGAGGAATGAGCAGTTCTTC	CATSDSGAGGRNEQFF
TRBV24-1	NA	TRBJ2-1	few	TGTGCCACCAGTGATCGTCACAATGAGCAGTTCTTC	CATSDRHNEQFF
TRBV12-3/TRBV12-4	NA	TRBJ2-4	NA	TGTGCCAGCAGTTTACTGGAAAACATTCAGTACTTC	CASSLLENIQYF
TRBV28	NA	TRBJ2-1	few	TGTGCCAGTACACAGGTAGACTACAATGAGCAGTTCTTC	CASTQVDYNEQFF
TRBV29-1	NA	TRBJ2-1	NA	TGCAGCGTTGAAGGGGTGAAGGACCGCTACAATGAGCAGTTCTTC	CSVEGVKDRYNEQFF
TRBV7-2	NA	TRBJ2-3	NA	TGTGCCAGCAGCTTTATTAAAAACACAGATACGCAGTATTTT	CASSFIKNTDTQYF
TRBV27	TRBD2	TRBJ2-3	NA	TGTGCCAGCAGTAGAGATAGACTAGCGATGCCAGATACGCAGTATTTT	CASSRDRLAMPDTQYF
TRBV7-2	TRBD2	TRBJ2-7	many	TGTGCCAGCAGCAAGACTAGCGGGAGAAACTACGAGCAGTACTTC	CASSKTSGRNYEQYF
TRBV24-1	NA	TRBJ2-1	few	TGTGCCACCAGTGATTACCGGACGGACCAGCAGTTCTTC	CATSDYRTDQQFF
TRBV10-3	TRBD2	TRBJ2-7	NA	TGTGCCATCAGTGACACCCAGCGGGAGGCCTACGAGCAGTACTTC	CAISDTQREAYEQYF
TRBV12-3/TRBV12-4	NA	TRBJ2-5	NA	TGTGCCAGCGAGGAGGAAGAGACCCAGTACTTC	CASEEEETQYF
TRBV7-3	NA	TRBJ2-3	NA	TGTGCCAGCAGCTTACGTGGATTCCTCACAGATACGCAGTATTTT	CASSLRGFLTDTQYF
TRBV12-3/TRBV12-4	NA	TRBJ2-7	few	TGTGCCAGCAGTTCCACTACATCGAAGGAGCAGTACTTC	CASSSTTSKEQYF
TRBV20-1	NA	TRBJ2-3	NA	TGCAGTGCTAGAGACCGAATGAACACAGATACGCAGTATTTT	CSARDRMNTDTQYF
TRBV5-1	NA	TRBJ2-3	few	TGCGCCAGCAGCCGGGGGTCCGTGAGCACAGATACGCAGTATTTT	CASSRGSVSTDTQYF
TRBV19	NA	TRBJ1-5	few	TGTGCCACCAAAGAGTACGGATTCAATCAGCCCCAGCATTTT	CATKEYGFNQPQHF
TRBV6-1	TRBD1	TRBJ2-1	few	TGTGCCAGCAAGCGTTCCTTAGACAGGGGGAAAAATGAGCAGTTCTTC	CASKRSLDRGKNEQFF
TRBV21-1	NA	TRBJ2-5	few	TGTGCCAGCAGCAAAGTAAATAGGGCGGAAGAGACCCAGTACTTC	CASSKVNRAEETQYF
TRBV5-1	NA	TRBJ2-3	few	TGCGCCAGCAGATCTAGAATGGCCGGGTGGACAGATACGCAGTATTTT	CASRSRMAGWTDTQYF
TRBV12-3/TRBV12-4	TRBD2	TRBJ2-1	few	TGTGCCAGCAGCCGCTCAACTAGCGGATCCTACAATGAGCAGTTCTTC	CASSRSTSGSYNEQFF
TRBV20-1	NA	TRBJ2-1	few	TGCAGTGCTAGAGATCTACGGCAGGGAATCAATGAGCAGTTCTTC	CSARDLRQGINEQFF
TRBV3-1	NA	TRBJ1-5	NA	TGTGCCAGCAGCCAAGAGAGTGCCTCTGGGGACGGGGGGAATAGCAATCAGCCCCAGCATTTT	CASSQESASGDGGNSNQPQHF
TRBV7-3	NA	TRBJ1-1	NA	TGTGCCAGCGCCTGGACAGCGAACACTGAAGCTTTCTTT	CASAWTANTEAFF
TRBV9	NA	TRBJ1-1	NA	TGTGCCAGCAGCGTAGCTCCGGACCTCCGTAACACTGAAGCTTTCTTT	CASSVAPDLRNTEAFF
TRBV12-3/TRBV12-4	NA	TRBJ1-3	many	TGTGCCAGCAGGCGTAGTGGAAACACCATATATTTT	CASRRSGNTIYF